This T cell receptor beta chain was found in a study of T-cell reconstitution after alpha-beta-depleted transplantation in children. TCRbeta library construction was performed incorporating unique molecular identifiers. A single record per CDR3 protein comes from TCRdb applying MiXCR to the PCR reads. The repertoire holds some 240,000 distinct CDR3 sequences, with approximately 9.9% as singletons. This clonotype has a count of ten or more. The source was PBMCs from the stem cell graft donor, collected from the stem cell graft. The receptor's source is a human donor who donated a stem cell graft to a child with SCID.

The DNA of the CDR3 is TGTGCCAGCAGCTTAATAGGGGGGGCCGCTGAAGCTTTCTTT. Its translation is CASSLIGGAAEAFF. V gene TRBV7-3 combines with J gene TRBJ1-1; TRBD1 might be the D (6 bases). Germline CDR1 SGHTA, CDR2 FQGTGA. Trimming took off 1 base at V and 6 bases at J, with 12 bases between the two ends. This CDR3 contains 14 residues.